Listed below are T cell receptor beta chains from one sample, sequenced in a study of blood T cell repertoires in COVID-19. Profiled with immunoSEQ multiplex PCR; TCRdb holds only in-frame clones, not every one. The data show under 200,000 clones, around 88% seen once. Sequencing was done on a sample of peripheral blood. Source of these receptors: an older woman who had recovered from COVID-19. Both conserved end residues are part of each CDR3. Some rows have no size entry. The others give once, few or many, or a class for an expanded clone.

clone_size: .; v_call: TRBV20-1; cdr3_aa: CSEGTEETQYF
clone_size: .; v_call: TRBV6-5; cdr3_aa: CASSWGGVPPGAFF
clone_size: .; v_call: TRBV6-2/TRBV6-3; cdr3_aa: CASSFPLGQTNTGELFF
clone_size: few; v_call: TRBV19; cdr3_aa: CASSTTGANVLTF
clone_size: .; v_call: TRBV5-1; cdr3_aa: CASSTGKGNEKLFF
clone_size: .; v_call: TRBV5-8; cdr3_aa: CASSSFTDTQYF
clone_size: .; v_call: TRBV6-5; cdr3_aa: CAVWGSGETQYF
clone_size: .; v_call: TRBV19; cdr3_aa: CASSIGAGAYYEQYF
clone_size: .; v_call: TRBV3-1/TRBV3-2; cdr3_aa: CASSPPGLMSSYEQYF
clone_size: .; v_call: TRBV12-5; cdr3_aa: CASGGQGSQETQYF
clone_size: .; v_call: TRBV12-5; cdr3_aa: CASGPGGAPSSPLHF
clone_size: .; v_call: TRBV11-3; cdr3_aa: CASSLSWRQGNYSGANVLTF
clone_size: .; v_call: TRBV3-1/TRBV3-2; cdr3_aa: CASSPARGEQYF
clone_size: .; v_call: TRBV6-1; cdr3_aa: CASSEGWGQRNTEAFF
clone_size: .; v_call: TRBV23-1; cdr3_aa: CASSQSGTAYEQYF
clone_size: .; v_call: TRBV7-9; cdr3_aa: CASSFSGNTEAFF
clone_size: few; v_call: TRBV15; cdr3_aa: CATSRDRGGQPQHF
clone_size: .; v_call: TRBV18; cdr3_aa: CASSPDIYQPQHF
clone_size: .; v_call: TRBV14; cdr3_aa: CASSQVRNTGELFF
clone_size: .; v_call: TRBV4-3; cdr3_aa: CASSQMGAQSYNEQFF
clone_size: .; v_call: TRBV5-1; cdr3_aa: CASSLAPSGDTEAFF
clone_size: .; v_call: TRBV7-9; cdr3_aa: CASSPGGLTEAFF
clone_size: .; v_call: TRBV28; cdr3_aa: CASRPQGFGGDTQYF
clone_size: .; v_call: TRBV30; cdr3_aa: CAWGGDQETQYF
clone_size: .; v_call: TRBV15; cdr3_aa: CAITTYGSGNTIYF
clone_size: .; v_call: TRBV28; cdr3_aa: CASSFGQGWTEAFF
clone_size: once; v_call: TRBV9; cdr3_aa: CASSALTWDSSNEQFF
clone_size: .; v_call: TRBV5-1; cdr3_aa: CASSLGQRGTEAFF
clone_size: .; v_call: TRBV7-2; cdr3_aa: CASSPPLPLAASYEQYF
clone_size: .; v_call: TRBV19; cdr3_aa: CASSIFASGNQPQHF
clone_size: .; v_call: TRBV5-6; cdr3_aa: CASSLVQGYNEQFF
clone_size: once; v_call: TRBV5-8; cdr3_aa: CASSLLLQAKETQYF
clone_size: .; v_call: TRBV27; cdr3_aa: CASSLSSNTGELFF
clone_size: .; v_call: TRBV19; cdr3_aa: CASSIRWGYTF
clone_size: .; v_call: TRBV25-1; cdr3_aa: CASNRGQGWTEAFF
clone_size: .; v_call: TRBV2; cdr3_aa: CASSDRSPYGYTF